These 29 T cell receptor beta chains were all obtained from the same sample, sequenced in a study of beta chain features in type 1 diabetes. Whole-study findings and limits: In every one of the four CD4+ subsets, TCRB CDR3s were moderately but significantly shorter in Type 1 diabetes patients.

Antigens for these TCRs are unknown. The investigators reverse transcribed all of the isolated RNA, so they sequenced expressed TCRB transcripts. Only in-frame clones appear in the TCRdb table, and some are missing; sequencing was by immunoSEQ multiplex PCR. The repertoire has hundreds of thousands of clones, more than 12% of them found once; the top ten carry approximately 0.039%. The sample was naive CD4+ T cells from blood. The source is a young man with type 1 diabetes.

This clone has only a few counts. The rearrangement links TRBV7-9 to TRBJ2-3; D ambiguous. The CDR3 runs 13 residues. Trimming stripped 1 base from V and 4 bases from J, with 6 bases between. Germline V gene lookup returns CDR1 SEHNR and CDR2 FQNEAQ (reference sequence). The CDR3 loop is CASSLVRPDTQYF. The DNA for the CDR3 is TGTGCCAGCAGCTTAGTAAGGCCAGATACGCAGTATTTT.

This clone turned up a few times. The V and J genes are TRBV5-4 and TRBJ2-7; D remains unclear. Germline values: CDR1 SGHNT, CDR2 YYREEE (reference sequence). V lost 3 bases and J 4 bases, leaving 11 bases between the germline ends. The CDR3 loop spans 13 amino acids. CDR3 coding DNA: TGTGCCAGCAGCTCGGCCGAAGGTTACGAGCAGTACTTC. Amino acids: CASSSAEGYEQYF.

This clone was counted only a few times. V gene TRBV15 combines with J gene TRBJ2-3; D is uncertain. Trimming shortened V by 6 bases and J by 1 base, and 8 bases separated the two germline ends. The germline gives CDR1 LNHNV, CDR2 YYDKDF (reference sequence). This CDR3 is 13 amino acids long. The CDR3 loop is CATRPTGTDTQYF. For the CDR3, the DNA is TGTGCCACCAGGCCGACTGGCACAGATACGCAGTATTTT.

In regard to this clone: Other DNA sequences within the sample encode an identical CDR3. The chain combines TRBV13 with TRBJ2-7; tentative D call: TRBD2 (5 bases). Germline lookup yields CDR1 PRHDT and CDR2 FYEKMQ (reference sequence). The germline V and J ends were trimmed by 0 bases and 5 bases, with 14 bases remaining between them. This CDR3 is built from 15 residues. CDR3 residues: CASSLGSRGPNEQYF. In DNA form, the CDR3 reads TGTGCCAGCAGCTTAGGTTCCCGAGGGCCTAACGAGCAGTACTTC.

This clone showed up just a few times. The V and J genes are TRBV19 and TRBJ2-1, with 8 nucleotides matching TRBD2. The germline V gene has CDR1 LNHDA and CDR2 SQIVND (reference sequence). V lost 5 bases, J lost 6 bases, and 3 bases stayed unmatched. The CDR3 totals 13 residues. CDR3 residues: CASSLGTSNEQFF. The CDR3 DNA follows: TGTGCCAGTAGTCTGGGGACTAGCAATGAGCAGTTCTTC.

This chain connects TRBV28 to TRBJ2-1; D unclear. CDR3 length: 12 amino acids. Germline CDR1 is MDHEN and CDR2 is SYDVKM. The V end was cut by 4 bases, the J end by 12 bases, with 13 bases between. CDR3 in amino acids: CASSSPVKPQFF. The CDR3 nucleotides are TGTGCCAGCAGTTCCCCGGTGAAACCGCAGTTCTTC.

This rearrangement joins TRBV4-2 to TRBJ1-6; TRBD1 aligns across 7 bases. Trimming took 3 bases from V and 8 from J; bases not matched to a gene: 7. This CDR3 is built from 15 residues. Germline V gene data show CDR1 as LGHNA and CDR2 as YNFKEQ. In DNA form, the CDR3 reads TGTGCCAGCAGCCACCCCGGGACAGAGGATTCACCCCTCCACTTT. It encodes CASSHPGTEDSPLHF.

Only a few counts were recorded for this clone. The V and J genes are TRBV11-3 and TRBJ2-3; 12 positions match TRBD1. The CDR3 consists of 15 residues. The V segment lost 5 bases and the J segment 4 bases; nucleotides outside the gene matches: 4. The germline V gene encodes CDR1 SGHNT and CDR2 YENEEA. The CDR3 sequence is CASSAGTGGPDTQYF. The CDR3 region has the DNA TGTGCCAGCAGCGCGGGGACAGGGGGCCCAGATACGCAGTATTTT.

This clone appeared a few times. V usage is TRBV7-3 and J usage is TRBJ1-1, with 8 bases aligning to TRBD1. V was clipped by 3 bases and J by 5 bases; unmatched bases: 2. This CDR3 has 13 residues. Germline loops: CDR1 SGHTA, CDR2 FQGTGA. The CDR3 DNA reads TGTGCCAGCAGCTTGGACAGGGAAACTGAAGCTTTCTTT. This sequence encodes CASSLDRETEAFF.

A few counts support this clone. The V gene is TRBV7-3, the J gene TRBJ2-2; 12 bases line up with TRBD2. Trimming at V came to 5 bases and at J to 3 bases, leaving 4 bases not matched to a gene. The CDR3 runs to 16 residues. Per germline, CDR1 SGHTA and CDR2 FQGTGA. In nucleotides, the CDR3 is TGTGCCAGCAGCGAAGGGACTAGCGGGTACACCGGGGAGCTGTTTTTT. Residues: CASSEGTSGYTGELFF.

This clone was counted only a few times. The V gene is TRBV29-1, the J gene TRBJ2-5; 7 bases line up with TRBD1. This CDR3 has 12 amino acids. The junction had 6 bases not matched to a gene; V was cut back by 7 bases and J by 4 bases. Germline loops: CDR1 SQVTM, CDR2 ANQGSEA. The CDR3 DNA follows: TGCAGCGCGACAGGGTCGCGAGAGACCCAGTACTTC. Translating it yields CSATGSRETQYF.

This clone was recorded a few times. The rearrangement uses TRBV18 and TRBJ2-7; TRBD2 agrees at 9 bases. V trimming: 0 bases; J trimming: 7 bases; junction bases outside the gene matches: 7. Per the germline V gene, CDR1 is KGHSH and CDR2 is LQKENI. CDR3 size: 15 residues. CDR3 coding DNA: TGTGCCAGCTCACCACCTAGCGGGAGCTTGAGGGAGCAGTACTTC. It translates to CASSPPSGSLREQYF.

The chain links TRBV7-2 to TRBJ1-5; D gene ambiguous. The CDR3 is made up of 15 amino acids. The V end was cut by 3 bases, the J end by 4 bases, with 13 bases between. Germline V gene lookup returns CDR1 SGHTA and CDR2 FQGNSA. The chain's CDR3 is CASSFRASPNQPQHF. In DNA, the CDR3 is TGTGCCAGCAGCTTTCGGGCTTCGCCGAATCAGCCCCAGCATTTT.

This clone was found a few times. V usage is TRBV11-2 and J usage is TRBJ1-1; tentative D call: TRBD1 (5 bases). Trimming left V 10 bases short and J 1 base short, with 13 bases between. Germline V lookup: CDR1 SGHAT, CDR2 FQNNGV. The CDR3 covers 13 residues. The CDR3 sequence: CATSGLQNTEAFF. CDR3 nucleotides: TGTGCCACTTCGGGACTCCAGAACACTGAAGCTTTCTTT.

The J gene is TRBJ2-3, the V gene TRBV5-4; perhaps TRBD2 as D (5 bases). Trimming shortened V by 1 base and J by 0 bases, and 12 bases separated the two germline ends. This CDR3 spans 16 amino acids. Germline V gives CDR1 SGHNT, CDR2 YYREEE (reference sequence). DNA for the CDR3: TGTGCCAGCAGCTTGAGGAGCGGTTCTAGCACAGATACGCAGTATTTT. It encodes CASSLRSGSSTDTQYF.

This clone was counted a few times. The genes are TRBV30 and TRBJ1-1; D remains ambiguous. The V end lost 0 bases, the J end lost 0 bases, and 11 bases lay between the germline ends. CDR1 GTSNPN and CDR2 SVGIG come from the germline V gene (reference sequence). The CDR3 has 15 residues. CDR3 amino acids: CAWSVGPAMNTEAFF. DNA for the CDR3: TGTGCCTGGAGTGTAGGTCCAGCCATGAACACTGAAGCTTTCTTT. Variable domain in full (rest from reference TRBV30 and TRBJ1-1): SQTIHQWPATLVQPVGSPLSLECTVEGTSNPNLYWYRQAAGRGLQLLFYSVGIGQISSEVPQNLSASRPQDRQFILSSKKLLLSDSGFYLCAWSVGPAMNTEAFFGQGTRLTVV.

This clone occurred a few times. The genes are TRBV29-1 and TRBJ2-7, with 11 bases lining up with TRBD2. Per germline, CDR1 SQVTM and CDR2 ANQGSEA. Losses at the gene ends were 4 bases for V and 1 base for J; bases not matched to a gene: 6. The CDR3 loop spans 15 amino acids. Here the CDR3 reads CSVVPTSGVSYEQYF. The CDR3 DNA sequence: TGCAGCGTTGTGCCGACTAGCGGGGTGTCCTACGAGCAGTACTTC.

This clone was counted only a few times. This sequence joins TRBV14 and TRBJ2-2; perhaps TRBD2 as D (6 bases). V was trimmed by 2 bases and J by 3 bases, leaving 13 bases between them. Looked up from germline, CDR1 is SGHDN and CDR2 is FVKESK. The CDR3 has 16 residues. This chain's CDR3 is CASSQLAMRDTGELFF. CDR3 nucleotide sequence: TGTGCCAGCAGCCAACTAGCGATGAGGGACACCGGGGAGCTGTTTTTT.

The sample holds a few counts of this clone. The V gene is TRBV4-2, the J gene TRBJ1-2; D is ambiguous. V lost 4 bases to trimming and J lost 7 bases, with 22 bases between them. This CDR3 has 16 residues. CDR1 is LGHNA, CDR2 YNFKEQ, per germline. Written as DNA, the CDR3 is TGTGCCAGCAGCCCTTCAACCGTCGTCTTTTTCGGTGGCTACACCTTC. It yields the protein CASSPSTVVFFGGYTF.

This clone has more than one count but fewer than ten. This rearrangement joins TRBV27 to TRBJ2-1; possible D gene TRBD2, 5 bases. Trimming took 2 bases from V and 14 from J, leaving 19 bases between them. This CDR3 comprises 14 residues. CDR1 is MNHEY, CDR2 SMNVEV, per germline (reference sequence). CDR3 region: CASSLGGGWLKEFF. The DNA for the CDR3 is TGTGCCAGCAGTTTAGGAGGAGGCTGGCTCAAGGAGTTCTTC.

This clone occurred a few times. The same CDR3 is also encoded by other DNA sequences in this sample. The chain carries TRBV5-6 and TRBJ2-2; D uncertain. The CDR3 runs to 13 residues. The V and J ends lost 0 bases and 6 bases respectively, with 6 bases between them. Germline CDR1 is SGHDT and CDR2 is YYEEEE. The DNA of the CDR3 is TGTGCCAGCAGCTTGGATGGGGCCGGGGAGCTGTTTTTT. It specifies CASSLDGAGELFF. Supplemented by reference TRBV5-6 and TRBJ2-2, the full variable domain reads DAGVTQSPTHLIKTRGQQVTLRCSPKSGHDTVSWYQQALGQGPQFIFQYYEEEERQRGNFPDRFSGHQFPNYSSELNVNALLLGDSALYLCASSLDGAGELFFGEGSRLTVL.

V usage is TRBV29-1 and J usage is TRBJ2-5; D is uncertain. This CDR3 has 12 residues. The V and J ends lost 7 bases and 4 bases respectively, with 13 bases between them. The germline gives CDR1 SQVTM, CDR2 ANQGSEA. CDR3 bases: TGCAGCGCCACTATGAGAGGAGAGACCCAGTACTTC. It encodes CSATMRGETQYF.

CDR3 residues: CASMSPEEGYTF. CDR3 DNA: TGTGCCAGCATGAGCCCGGAAGAGGGCTACACCTTC. This chain uses TRBV7-9 with TRBJ1-2; D is uncertain. Germline V lookup: CDR1 SEHNR, CDR2 FQNEAQ (reference sequence). The ends were cut back, 7 bases at V and 8 bases at J, with 14 bases in the middle. The CDR3 is 12 amino acids.

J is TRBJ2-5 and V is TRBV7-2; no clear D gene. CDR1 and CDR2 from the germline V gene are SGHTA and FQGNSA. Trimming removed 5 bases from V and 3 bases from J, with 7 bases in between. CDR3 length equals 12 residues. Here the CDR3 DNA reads TGTGCCAGCAGCCAGATAAAAGAGACCCAGTACTTC. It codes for CASSQIKETQYF.

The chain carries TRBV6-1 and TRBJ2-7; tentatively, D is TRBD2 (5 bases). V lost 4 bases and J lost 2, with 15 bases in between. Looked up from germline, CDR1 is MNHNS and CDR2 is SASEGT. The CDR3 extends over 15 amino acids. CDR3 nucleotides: TGTGCCAGCAGTGCCTCCCCGGACGGGACCTACGAGCAGTACTTC. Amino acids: CASSASPDGTYEQYF.

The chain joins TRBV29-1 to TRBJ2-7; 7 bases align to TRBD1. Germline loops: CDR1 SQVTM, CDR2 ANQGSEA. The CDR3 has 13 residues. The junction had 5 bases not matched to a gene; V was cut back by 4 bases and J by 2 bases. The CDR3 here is CSVATGEAYEQYF. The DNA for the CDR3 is TGCAGCGTTGCTACAGGGGAAGCCTACGAGCAGTACTTC.

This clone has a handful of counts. The CDR3 loop reads CASSPQVNSYNEQFF. DNA of the CDR3: TGTGCCAGCTCTCCGCAGGTGAACTCCTACAATGAGCAGTTCTTC. The J gene is TRBJ2-1, the V gene TRBV18, with D uncertain. The CDR3 has 15 residues. Germline CDR1 KGHSH, CDR2 LQKENI. With 6 bases removed from V and 0 bases from J, the gap between germline ends came to 12 bases.

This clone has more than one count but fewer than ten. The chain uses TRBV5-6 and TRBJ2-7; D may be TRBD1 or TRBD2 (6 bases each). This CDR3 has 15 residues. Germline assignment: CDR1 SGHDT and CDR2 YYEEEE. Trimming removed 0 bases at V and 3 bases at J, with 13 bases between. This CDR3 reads CASSLDPRGHYEQYF. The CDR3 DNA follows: TGTGCCAGCAGCTTGGATCCCCGGGGGCACTACGAGCAGTACTTC.

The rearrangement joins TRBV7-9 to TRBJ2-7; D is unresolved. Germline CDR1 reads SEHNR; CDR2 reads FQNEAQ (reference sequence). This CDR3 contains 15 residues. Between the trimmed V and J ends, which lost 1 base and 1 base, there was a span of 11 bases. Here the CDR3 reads CASSLVRLVSYEQYF. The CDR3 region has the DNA TGTGCCAGCAGCTTAGTCCGTTTGGTATCCTACGAGCAGTACTTC.